The 20 T cell receptor beta chains reported below all come from one sample, sequenced in a study of regulatory T cells in long-lasting Graves disease. Described time point: newly diagnosed GD, antithyroid drugs for less than 3 months. The TCR library was made from RNA that had been extracted from PBMCs in TRIzol. For TCR beta, libraries came from iRepertoire HTBI primers and Arm-PCR of CDR3 regions. TCRdb reanalysed the multiplex PCR reads using MiXCR and keeps one entry per CDR3 protein. The sample carries 350,000 to 500,000 distinct CDR3 sequences, 13% to 15% recorded once. These data were likewise used in another study, on T cells in Graves' hyperthyroidism and ophthalmopathy.

The specimen comprised peripheral blood mononuclear cells (PBMCs), sampled at new diagnosis, from a patient treated with antithyroid drugs. These receptors were taken from a woman aged 45-65 years with Graves disease.

The chain is built from TRBV5-1 and TRBJ2-1; 12 nucleotides match TRBD2. This CDR3 contains 19 residues. CDR1 is SGHRS and CDR2 is YFSETQ in the germline V gene. The ends lost 2 bases at V and 0 bases at J; junction bases unmatched: 9. Here the CDR3 DNA reads TGCGCCAGCAGCTTCCCGGGACTAGCGGGCTCCCGCTCCTACAATGAGCAGTTCTTC. Protein: CASSFPGLAGSRSYNEQFF. Filled out from reference TRBV5-1 and TRBJ2-1, the complete variable domain reads KAGVTQTPRYLIKTRGQQVTLSCSPISGHRSVSWYQQTPGQGLQFLFEYFSETQRNKGNFPGRFSGRQFSNSRSEMNVSTLELGDSALYLCASSFPGLAGSRSYNEQFFGPGTRLTVL.

This clonotype has at least ten counts. This chain uses TRBV10-1 with TRBJ2-3; no clear D. Germline CDR1 is WNHNN and CDR2 is SYGVQD (reference sequence). The CDR3 consists of 13 residues. Deletions cut 4 bases from V and 2 bases from J, with 7 bases between. Here the CDR3 DNA reads TGCGCCAGCAGTGCCGGGTTCACAGATACGCAGTATTTT. Translation: CASSAGFTDTQYF.

This clonotype has a count of ten or more. The chain is built from TRBV20-1 and TRBJ2-1; TRBD2 matches 8 bases. The V gene end was trimmed by 2 bases and the J gene end by 7 bases; junction bases not matched to a gene: 7. Germline V CDR1 and CDR2: DFQATT, SNEGSKA (reference sequence). The CDR3 covers 14 residues. CDR3 sequence reads: CSARYSGTGNEQFF. CDR3 in DNA: TGCAGTGCTAGATATAGCGGGACCGGTAATGAGCAGTTCTTC.

J is TRBJ2-5 and V is TRBV7-9; D is possibly TRBD2 (6 bases). Germline lookup yields CDR1 SEHNR and CDR2 FQNEAQ (reference sequence). The ends were cut back, 4 bases at V and 3 bases at J, with 18 bases in the middle. This CDR3 has 16 amino acids. CDR3 nucleotides: TGTGCCAGCAGCTCCAAGACTAGAATGCTAAAAGAGACCCAGTACTTC. Its protein is CASSSKTRMLKETQYF.

V usage is TRBV7-6 and J usage is TRBJ1-2; 9 bases line up with TRBD1. CDR3 length equals 16 residues. Germline CDR1 reads SGHVS; CDR2 reads FNYEAQ. Unmatched junction bases numbered 9, after V lost 0 bases and J lost 7 bases. The CDR3 nucleotides read TGTGCCAGCAGCTTAGCCCCTTACAGGGGGCGGGGTGGCTACACCTTC. Amino acids: CASSLAPYRGRGGYTF.

This clonotype was counted a few times. V gene TRBV5-1 combines with J gene TRBJ2-4, with 8 bases identical to TRBD2. Losses at the gene ends were 5 bases for V and 8 bases for J; bases not matched to a gene: 9. The CDR3 has 14 amino acids. Per the germline V gene, CDR1 is SGHRS and CDR2 is YFSETQ. The CDR3 DNA is TGCGCCAGCAGAACTAGCGGAGCGGGGGACATTCAGTACTTC. Translated: CASRTSGAGDIQYF.

The V call is TRBV5-4, the J call TRBJ2-2; possibly TRBD2 for D (6 bases). V shed 3 bases and J shed 7 bases, with 16 bases lying between them. CDR3 length: 15 amino acids. CDR1 and CDR2 from the germline V gene are SGHNT and YYREEE (reference sequence). The CDR3 sequence: CASSSGLRENGELFF. CDR3 bases: TGTGCCAGCAGCTCAGGGTTGCGGGAAAACGGGGAGCTGTTTTTT.

Comments on this clonotype: Its ends do not fully match the called genes, so a read error is possible. J is TRBJ1-1 and V is TRBV5-5; TRBD1 matches at 10 bases. This CDR3 has 14 residues. CDR1 and CDR2 from the germline V gene are SGHKS and YYEKEE (reference sequence). CDR3 bases: TGCGCCAGCAGCGTGGGACAGGGGCCCTTTAGAGCTTTCTTT. Translation: CASSVGQGPFRAFF.

This clonotype turned up a few times. This CDR3 is CSVVGDRNNEKLFF. CDR3 nucleotides: TGCAGCGTTGTAGGGGACAGGAATAATGAAAAACTGTTTTTT. The chain is built from TRBV29-1 and TRBJ1-4; 8 bases map to TRBD1. The CDR3 is made up of 14 amino acids. Germline assignment: CDR1 SQVTM and CDR2 ANQGSEA. The J segment lost 4 bases and the V segment lost 4 bases, leaving 5 bases of the junction unmatched.

This clonotype came up a few times. For the CDR3, the DNA is TGCGCCAGCAGCTTGGGGACAAAAGCGAACACCGGGGAGCTGTTTTTT. This codes for CASSLGTKANTGELFF. This chain joins TRBV5-1 and TRBJ2-2, with D possibly matching TRBD1 (5 bases). Trimming left V 0 bases short and J 0 bases short, with 9 bases between. Germline V CDR1 and CDR2: SGHRS, YFSETQ. The CDR3 contains 16 residues.

V usage is TRBV7-9 and J usage is TRBJ1-2, with 9 bases aligning to TRBD1. V shed 1 base, J shed 4 bases, and the junction held 4 bases outside the gene matches. The CDR3 totals 15 residues. Germline-derived CDR1 and CDR2 are SEHNR and FQNEAQ (reference sequence). In DNA, the CDR3 is TGTGCCAGCAGCTTAGAGCCGGGACAGGGCTATGGCTACACCTTC. This translates into CASSLEPGQGYGYTF.

Many counts were recorded for this clonotype. The rearrangement joins TRBV6-5 to TRBJ1-6; D call uncertain. The germline V and J ends were trimmed by 1 base and 7 bases, with 2 bases remaining between them. This CDR3 has 12 residues. Per the germline V gene, CDR1 is MNHEY and CDR2 is SVGAGI. CDR3 in amino acids: CASSYLNSPLHF. In DNA, the CDR3 is TGTGCCAGCAGTTACTTGAATTCACCCCTCCACTTT.

As concerns this clonotype: Possible read error: a much larger clone is one base away. For the CDR3, the DNA is TGTGCCAGCAGTGAACAGTCCCCGGGACGGGTACCCTACGAGCAGTACTTC. Amino acid sequence: CASSEQSPGRVPYEQYF. The chain couples TRBV6-1 to TRBJ2-7, with D perhaps matching TRBD1 or TRBD2 (5 bases each). Germline assignment: CDR1 MNHNS and CDR2 SASEGT. Trimming took off 2 bases at V and 2 bases at J, with 19 bases between the two ends. The CDR3 length is 17 residues.

This clonotype was observed at least ten times. This sequence joins TRBV7-2 and TRBJ2-1; TRBD2 matches at 7 bases. J gave up 4 bases and V 5 bases, and 8 bases lay outside the gene matches. Germline CDR1 is SGHTA and CDR2 is FQGNSA. This CDR3 is built from 15 residues. DNA of the CDR3: TGTGCCAGCAGCCCGGCTGCGGGAGTGTACAATGAGCAGTTCTTC. Residues: CASSPAAGVYNEQFF. Full variable domain (missing parts from reference TRBV7-2 and TRBJ2-1): GAGVSQSPSNKVTEKGKDVELRCDPISGHTALYWYRQSLGQGLEFLIYFQGNSAPDKSGLPSDRFSAERTGGSVSTLTIQRTQQEDSAVYLCASSPAAGVYNEQFFGPGTRLTVL.

This clonotype was counted many times. This CDR3 reads CATSNRGAESGELFF. DNA for the CDR3: TGTGCCACCAGTAACAGGGGGGCCGAATCCGGGGAGCTGTTTTTT. The rearrangement joins TRBV24-1 to TRBJ2-2, with 8 bases identical to TRBD1. This CDR3 comprises 15 residues. Unmatched junction bases numbered 8, after V lost 6 bases and J lost 6 bases. Germline lookup yields CDR1 KGHDR and CDR2 SFDVKD.

This clonotype has only a few counts. The chain uses TRBV28 and TRBJ1-1; D may be TRBD1 (6 bases). This CDR3 is built from 14 residues. The V gene lost 2 bases and the J gene lost 4 bases, with 11 bases spanning the gap. In germline, CDR1 is MDHEN, CDR2 SYDVKM. The CDR3 protein is CASSLPGQSTEAFF. CDR3 sequence (DNA): TGTGCCAGCAGTTTACCGGGACAATCCACTGAAGCTTTCTTT.

This clonotype is a singleton in its sample. This sequence may be a read error, since a much larger clone differs from it by one base. The rearrangement joins TRBV6-1 to TRBJ1-5; TRBD1 agrees at 7 bases. V gave up 6 bases and J gave up 0 bases; unmatched junction bases: 5. This CDR3 is built from 15 residues. Germline V gene sequence: CDR1 MNHNS, CDR2 SASEGT. CDR3 residues: CASSHGTASNQPQHF. CDR3 nucleotides: TGTGCCAGCAGCCACGGGACAGCTAGCAATCAGCCCCAGCATTTT.

This clonotype was counted between two and nine times. The chain uses TRBV10-2 and TRBJ2-5; D is uncertain. The CDR3 covers 14 residues. CDR1 is WSHSY, CDR2 SAAADI, per germline. Trimming took off 10 bases at V and 2 bases at J, with 17 bases between the two ends. This chain's CDR3 is CATPKKGIQETQYF. In DNA, the CDR3 is TGCGCCACCCCAAAGAAGGGAATACAAGAGACCCAGTACTTC.

This clonotype has a count of ten or more. The V call is TRBV5-1, the J call TRBJ2-1; TRBD1 might be the D (6 bases). This CDR3 spans 15 amino acids. Per the germline V gene, CDR1 is SGHRS and CDR2 is YFSETQ. Trimming removed 3 bases at V and 8 bases at J, with 18 bases between. CDR3 in amino acids: CASSYRSGVGDEQFF. CDR3 coding DNA: TGCGCCAGCAGCTACCGCTCAGGGGTTGGGGATGAGCAGTTCTTC.

This clonotype was seen repeatedly, ten times or more. The V gene is TRBV18, the J gene TRBJ1-6, with D possibly being TRBD1 (5 bases). Germline V gene lookup returns CDR1 KGHSH and CDR2 LQKENI. V lost 1 base and J lost 5, with 12 bases in between. The CDR3 covers 16 residues. The CDR3, as DNA: TGTGCCAGCTCACCACGGGAAGGGGCCGATAATTCACCCCTCCACTTT. This gives the protein CASSPREGADNSPLHF.